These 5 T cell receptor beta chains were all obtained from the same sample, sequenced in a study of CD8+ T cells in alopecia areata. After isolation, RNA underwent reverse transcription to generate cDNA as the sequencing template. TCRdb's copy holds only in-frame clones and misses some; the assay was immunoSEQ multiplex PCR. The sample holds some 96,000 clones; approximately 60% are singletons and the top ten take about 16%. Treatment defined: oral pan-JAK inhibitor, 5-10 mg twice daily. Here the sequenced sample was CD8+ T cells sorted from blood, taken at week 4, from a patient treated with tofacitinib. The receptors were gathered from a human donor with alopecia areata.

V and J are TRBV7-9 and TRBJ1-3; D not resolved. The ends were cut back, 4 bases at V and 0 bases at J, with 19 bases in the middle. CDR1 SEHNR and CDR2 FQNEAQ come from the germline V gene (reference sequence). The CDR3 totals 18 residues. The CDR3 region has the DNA TGTGCCAGCAGCTCCTCCACCTTGGACGGAGACTCTGGAAACACCATATATTTT. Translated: CASSSSTLDGDSGNTIYF. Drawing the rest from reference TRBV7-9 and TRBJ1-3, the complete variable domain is DTGVSQNPRHKITKRGQNVTFRCDPISEHNRLYWYRQTLGQGPEFLTYFQNEAQLEKSRLLSDRFSAERPKGSFSTLEIQRTEQGDSAMYLCASSSSTLDGDSGNTIYFGEGSWLTVV.

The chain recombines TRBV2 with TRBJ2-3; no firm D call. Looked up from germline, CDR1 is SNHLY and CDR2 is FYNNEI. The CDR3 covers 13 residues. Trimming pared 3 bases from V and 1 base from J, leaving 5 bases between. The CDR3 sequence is CASSDVRTDTQYF. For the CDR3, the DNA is TGTGCCAGCAGTGATGTTCGCACAGATACGCAGTATTTT.

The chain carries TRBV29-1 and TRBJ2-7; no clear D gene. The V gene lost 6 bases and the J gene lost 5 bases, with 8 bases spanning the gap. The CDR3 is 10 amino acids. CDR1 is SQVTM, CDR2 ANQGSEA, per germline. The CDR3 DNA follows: TGCAGCGTATCGAATGACGAGCAGTACTTC. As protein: CSVSNDEQYF.

CDR3: CSVPNGGWQGYTF. The DNA of the CDR3 is TGCAGCGTTCCAAACGGGGGTTGGCAGGGCTACACCTTC. The chain couples TRBV29-1 to TRBJ1-2, with D perhaps TRBD1 (5 bases). CDR3 length: 13 amino acids. The V gene lost 5 bases and the J gene lost 8 bases, with 18 bases spanning the gap. Germline CDR1 reads SQVTM; CDR2 reads ANQGSEA.

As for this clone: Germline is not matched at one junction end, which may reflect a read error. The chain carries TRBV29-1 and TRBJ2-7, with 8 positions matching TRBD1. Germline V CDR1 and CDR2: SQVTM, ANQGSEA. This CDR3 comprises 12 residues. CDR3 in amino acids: CSVQGVGYEQYF. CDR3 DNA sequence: TGTTCCGTACAGGGGGTAGGGTACGAGCAGTACTTC.